This T cell receptor (beta chain) is drawn from a study of tumor-infiltrating lymphocytes in localized non-small cell lung cancer. Method: immunoSEQ multiplex PCR; TCRdb's copy keeps in-frame clones and lacks some. Of roughly 13,000 clones listed, about 82% are singletons. The V end was cut by 5 bases, the J end by 8 bases, with 18 bases between. CDR3 length: 14 amino acids. In germline, CDR1 is LNHNV, CDR2 YYDKDF (reference sequence). Material for sequencing was uninvolved lung tissue not adjacent to the tumor. The J gene is TRBJ1-2, the V gene TRBV15; D is unclear. The source of this sequence is a human donor with non-small cell lung cancer. The CDR3 sequence is CATSPPEFRTGYTF. As DNA, the CDR3 is TGTGCCACCAGCCCGCCGGAGTTTCGGACCGGCTACACCTTC.